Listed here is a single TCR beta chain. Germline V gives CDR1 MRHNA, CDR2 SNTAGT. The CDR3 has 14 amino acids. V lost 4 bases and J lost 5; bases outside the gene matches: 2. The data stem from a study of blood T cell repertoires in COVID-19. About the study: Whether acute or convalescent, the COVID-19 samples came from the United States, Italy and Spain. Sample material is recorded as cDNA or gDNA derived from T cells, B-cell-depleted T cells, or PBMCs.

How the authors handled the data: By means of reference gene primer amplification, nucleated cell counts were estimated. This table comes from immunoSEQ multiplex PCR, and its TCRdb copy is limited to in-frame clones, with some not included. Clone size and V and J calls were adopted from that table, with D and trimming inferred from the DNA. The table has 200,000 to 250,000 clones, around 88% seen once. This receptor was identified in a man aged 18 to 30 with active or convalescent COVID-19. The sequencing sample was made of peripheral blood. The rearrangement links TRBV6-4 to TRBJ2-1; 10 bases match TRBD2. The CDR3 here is CASSGLAGHNEQFF. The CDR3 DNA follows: TGTGCCAGCAGTGGACTAGCGGGTCACAATGAGCAGTTCTTC.